This T cell receptor (beta chain) was recorded in a study of cytomegalovirus exposure and HLA in healthy donors. Study-wide points: Across HLA loci, a later analysis found differing TCR association rates, with DRB1 most and HLA-C fewest. Among donors in an Asian-associated ancestry cluster, a later analysis reportedly found fewer N-insertions than the roughly 700-donor mean. HLA alleles showed associations with 16,951 TCR beta sequences in a later analysis, at a 0.05 false discovery rate.

Turning to this clone: Antigen unknown. Sequence at one end of the junction differs from germline and may be a read error. Other DNA sequences of this sample code for an identical CDR3.

The PCR employed 60 Vbeta primers together with 13 Jbeta primers. Generated by immunoSEQ multiplex PCR, the TCRdb table keeps only in-frame clones and is missing some. The table shows more than 95,000 clones, with 74% occurring only once. This CDR3 contains 12 residues. Per germline, CDR1 SEHNR and CDR2 FQNEAQ (reference sequence). The sequenced sample consisted of PBMCs. The TCR sequence derives from a woman aged 45-65 years in good health and CMV-seropositive. The rearrangement uses TRBV7-9 and TRBJ1-5; D not resolved. The CDR3 sequence is CSSSLPDQPQHF. CDR3 bases: TGTTCCAGCAGCTTACCCGATCAGCCCCAGCATTTT. Variable domain in full (rest from reference TRBV7-9 and TRBJ1-5): DTGVSQNPRHKITKRGQNVTFRCDPISEHNRLYWYRQTLGQGPEFLTYFQNEAQLEKSRLLSDRFSAERPKGSFSTLEIQRTEQGDSAMYLCSSSLPDQPQHFGDGTRLSIL.